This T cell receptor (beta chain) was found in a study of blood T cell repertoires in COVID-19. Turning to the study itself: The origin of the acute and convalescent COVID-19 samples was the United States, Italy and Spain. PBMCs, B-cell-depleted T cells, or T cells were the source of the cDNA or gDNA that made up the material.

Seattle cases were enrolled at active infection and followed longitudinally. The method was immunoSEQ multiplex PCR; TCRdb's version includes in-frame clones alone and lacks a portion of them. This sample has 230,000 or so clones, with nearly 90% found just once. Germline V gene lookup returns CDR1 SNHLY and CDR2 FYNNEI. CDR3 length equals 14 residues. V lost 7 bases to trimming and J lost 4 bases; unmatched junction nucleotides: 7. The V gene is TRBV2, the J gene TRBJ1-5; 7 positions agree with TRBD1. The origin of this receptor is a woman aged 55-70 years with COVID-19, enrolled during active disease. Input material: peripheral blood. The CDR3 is CASNPGQRNQPQHF. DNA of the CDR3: TGTGCCAGCAACCCGGGACAGCGTAATCAGCCCCAGCATTTT.